Shown below are 17 T cell receptor beta chains from a single sample sequenced in a study of blood T cell repertoires in COVID-19. The repertoire was sequenced with immunoSEQ multiplex PCR; TCRdb's copy has only in-frame clones and lacks some. The profile covers some 150,000 clones, with about nine tenths appearing a single time and roughly 1.5% taken by the ten largest. Sequencing was carried out using peripheral blood. The receptors stem from a woman aged 50 to 65 with acute or convalescent COVID-19.

This clone was found a few times. V is TRBV4-3 and J is TRBJ2-2, with TRBD2 as a possible D gene (5 bases). The V and J ends lost 4 bases and 4 bases respectively, with 19 bases between them. CDR3 length: 17 residues. CDR1 is LGHNA and CDR2 is YSLEER in the germline V gene. CDR3 loop: CASSRVVLAGRTGELFF. The CDR3 DNA reads TGCGCCAGCAGCCGAGTGGTACTTGCGGGCCGCACCGGGGAGCTGTTTTTT.

Here the CDR3 reads CASIERRTGPNTEAFF. DNA for the CDR3: TGTGCCAGTATCGAAAGGAGGACCGGACCGAACACTGAAGCTTTCTTT. This chain joins TRBV19 and TRBJ1-1; D is uncertain. CDR1 and CDR2 (germline): LNHDA, SQIVND (reference sequence). This CDR3 spans 16 amino acids. The V end lost 7 bases, the J end lost 1 base, and 19 bases lay between the germline ends.

V and J are TRBV7-2 and TRBJ2-5; 12 bases fit TRBD2. This CDR3 region has 17 residues. From germline, CDR1 is SGHTA and CDR2 FQGNSA. The J segment lost 4 bases and the V segment lost 3 bases, leaving 9 bases of the junction unmatched. CDR3 DNA: TGTGCCAGCAGCTTTCTGAGACTAGCGGGAGACCCAGAGACCCAGTACTTC. Residues: CASSFLRLAGDPETQYF. The full variable domain, with the rest looked up from reference TRBV7-2 and TRBJ2-5, is GAGVSQSPSNKVTEKGKDVELRCDPISGHTALYWYRQSLGQGLEFLIYFQGNSAPDKSGLPSDRFSAERTGGSVSTLTIQRTQQEDSAVYLCASSFLRLAGDPETQYFGPGTRLLVL.

This sequence joins TRBV3-1 (or the pseudogene TRBV3-2) and TRBJ1-5, with D maybe TRBD1 (5 bases). Trimming took off 0 bases at V and 5 bases at J, with 8 bases between the two ends. The V gene's germline CDR1 is LGHDT and CDR2 YNNKEL (reference sequence). The CDR3 runs to 14 residues. The DNA for the CDR3 is TGTGCCAGCAGCCAAGACAGGGCAGATCAGCCCCAGCATTTT. Its translation: CASSQDRADQPQHF.

This chain joins TRBV13 and TRBJ1-2, with a tentative D call TRBD1 (5 bases). Germline V gives CDR1 PRHDT, CDR2 FYEKMQ (reference sequence). With 8 bases removed from V and 5 bases from J, the gap between germline ends came to 18 bases. The CDR3 length is 14 residues. DNA for the CDR3: TGTGCCAGCCGCCTCGGAGGGGCGCGATATGGCTACACCTTC. Translation gives CASRLGGARYGYTF.

The chain recombines TRBV14 with TRBJ2-5, with TRBD2 matching 13 bases. Trimming at V came to 5 bases and at J to 2 bases, leaving 8 bases not matched to a gene. CDR1 and CDR2 (germline): SGHDN, FVKESK. This CDR3 has 17 residues. This CDR3 is CASSTLAGGPRQETQYF. Written as DNA, the CDR3 is TGTGCCAGCAGCACACTAGCGGGGGGGCCCCGGCAAGAGACCCAGTACTTC.

This chain joins TRBV9 and TRBJ2-7, with D unresolved. CDR3 size: 17 residues. V dropped 4 bases and J dropped 0 bases, with 20 bases sitting between them. Germline-derived CDR1 and CDR2 are SGDLS and YYNGEE. CDR3 sequence reads: CASSQFNFRFTSYEQYF. In DNA form, the CDR3 reads TGTGCCAGCAGCCAGTTTAATTTCAGGTTTACCTCCTACGAGCAGTACTTC.

The chain recombines TRBV18 with TRBJ2-3, with D tentatively TRBD2 (5 bases). CDR3 size: 15 residues. V was pared by 6 bases and J by 1 base, with 14 bases between. Germline loops: CDR1 KGHSH, CDR2 LQKENI. This CDR3 is CASSVEGSGTDTQYF. CDR3 coding DNA: TGTGCCAGCTCCGTCGAGGGTAGCGGCACAGATACGCAGTATTTT. Based on the CDR3 plus reference TRBV18 and TRBJ2-3, the full variable domain is NAGVMQNPRHLVRRRGQEARLRCSPMKGHSHVYWYRQLPEEGLKFMVYLQKENIIDESGMPKERFSAEFPKEGPSILRIQQVVRGDSAAYFCASSVEGSGTDTQYFGPGTRLTVL.

The rearrangement links TRBV10-3 to TRBJ2-1; TRBD2 matches at 9 bases. Germline CDR1 is ENHRY and CDR2 is SYGVKD. The CDR3 is 13 residues long. The CDR3 coding sequence is TGTGCAGCAGCGGGGGGCGTAAAAAATGAGCAGTTCTTC. Protein product: CAAAGGVKNEQFF.

V and J are TRBV2 and TRBJ1-2; weak D call: TRBD1 (6 bases). Between the trimmed V and J ends, which lost 3 bases and 8 bases, there was a span of 19 bases. The V gene's germline CDR1 is SNHLY and CDR2 FYNNEI. The CDR3 loop spans 15 amino acids. The CDR3 region is CASSEQGTLLDGYTF. DNA for the CDR3: TGTGCCAGCAGTGAGCAGGGGACCCTTCTCGACGGCTACACCTTC.

This chain connects TRBV19 to TRBJ1-5, with 7 bases aligning to TRBD1. Germline trimming cut 4 bases from V and 2 bases from J; bases unmatched to any gene: 5. CDR1 and CDR2 from the germline V gene are LNHDA and SQIVND (reference sequence). The CDR3 length is 15 residues. This chain's CDR3 is CASSTRQGGNQPQHF. The DNA for the CDR3 is TGTGCCAGTAGTACCCGACAGGGCGGCAATCAGCCCCAGCATTTT.

The V gene is TRBV5-6, the J gene TRBJ1-2; D is ambiguous. Trimming left V 0 bases short and J 3 bases short, with 18 bases between. The CDR3 length is 17 residues. Germline assignment: CDR1 SGHDT and CDR2 YYEEEE. CDR3 residues: CASSLALELTKHYGYTF. CDR3 coding DNA: TGTGCCAGCAGCTTGGCCCTCGAGCTTACCAAACACTATGGCTACACCTTC.

The V gene is TRBV9, the J gene TRBJ1-1; the D gene is possibly TRBD1 (6 bases). Trimming removed 4 bases from V and 4 bases from J, with 17 bases in between. The CDR3 has 15 amino acids. Germline V CDR1 and CDR2: SGDLS, YYNGEE. CDR3 residues: CASSPRTVWGTEAFF. The CDR3 bases are TGTGCCAGCAGCCCGCGGACAGTCTGGGGCACTGAAGCTTTCTTT.

The J gene is TRBJ2-2, the V gene TRBV5-6; 10 positions match TRBD1. V lost 4 bases and J lost 6; bases outside the gene matches: 3. This CDR3 contains 14 residues. Germline lookup yields CDR1 SGHDT and CDR2 YYEEEE. This chain's CDR3 is CASSAGTGAGELFF. In DNA, the CDR3 is TGTGCCAGCAGCGCGGGGACAGGGGCCGGGGAGCTGTTTTTT.

V gene TRBV28 combines with J gene TRBJ2-5; 10 bases align to TRBD1. With V trimmed by 8 bases and J by 3 bases, 6 bases remained unmatched. The CDR3 has 14 amino acids. In germline, CDR1 is MDHEN, CDR2 SYDVKM. Written as DNA, the CDR3 is TGTGCCAGCCAATCCGGGACAGGGGAAGAGACCCAGTACTTC. This sequence encodes CASQSGTGEETQYF.

V and J are TRBV6-5 and TRBJ1-2; 7 bases line up with TRBD1. There are 15 residues in the CDR3. V dropped 0 bases and J dropped 3; count of bases not matched to a gene: 4. From germline, CDR1 is MNHEY and CDR2 SVGAGI. The CDR3 bases are TGTGCCAGCAGTTACTCGTACAGGGGAGACTATGGCTACACCTTC. Translated: CASSYSYRGDYGYTF.

The rearrangement uses TRBV6-1 and TRBJ1-2; D gene ambiguous. V shed 6 bases and J shed 0 bases, with 8 bases lying between them. Germline CDR1 reads MNHNS; CDR2 reads SASEGT. This CDR3 region has 13 residues. Here the CDR3 DNA reads TGTGCCAGCAGCCGCGGGCCTAACTATGGCTACACCTTC. Translated, it gives CASSRGPNYGYTF.